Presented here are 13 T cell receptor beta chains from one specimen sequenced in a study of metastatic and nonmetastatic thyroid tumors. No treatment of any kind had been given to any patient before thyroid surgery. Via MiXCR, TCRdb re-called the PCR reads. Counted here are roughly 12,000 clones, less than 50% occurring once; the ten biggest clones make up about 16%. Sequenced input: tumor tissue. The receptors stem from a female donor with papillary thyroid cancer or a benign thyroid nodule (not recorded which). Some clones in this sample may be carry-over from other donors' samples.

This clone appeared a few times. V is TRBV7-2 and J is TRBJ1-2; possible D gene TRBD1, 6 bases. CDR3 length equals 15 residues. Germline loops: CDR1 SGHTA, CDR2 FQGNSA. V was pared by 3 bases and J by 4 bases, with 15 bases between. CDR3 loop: CASSFSRGYGYGYTF. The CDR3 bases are TGTGCCAGCAGCTTCTCCAGGGGCTATGGCTATGGCTACACCTTC. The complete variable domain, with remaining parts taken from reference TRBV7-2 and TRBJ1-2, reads GAGVSQSPSNKVTEKGKDVELRCDPISGHTALYWYRQSLGQGLEFLIYFQGNSAPDKSGLPSDRFSAERTGGSVSTLTIQRTQQEDSAVYLCASSFSRGYGYGYTFGSGTRLTVV.

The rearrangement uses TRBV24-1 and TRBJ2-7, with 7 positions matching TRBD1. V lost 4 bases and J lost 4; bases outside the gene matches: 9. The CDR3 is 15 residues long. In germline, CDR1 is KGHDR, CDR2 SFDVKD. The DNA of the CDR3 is TGTGCCACCAGTGAGTCCGGGACAGACCTATACGAGCAGTACTTC. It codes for CATSESGTDLYEQYF.

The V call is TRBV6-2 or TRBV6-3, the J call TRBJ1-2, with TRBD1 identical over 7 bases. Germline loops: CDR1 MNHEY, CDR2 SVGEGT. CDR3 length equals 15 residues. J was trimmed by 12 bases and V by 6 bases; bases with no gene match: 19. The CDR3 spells CASSRDRARGTSHTF. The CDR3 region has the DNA TGTGCCAGCAGCCGGGACAGAGCCCGCGGGACATCCCACACCTTC.

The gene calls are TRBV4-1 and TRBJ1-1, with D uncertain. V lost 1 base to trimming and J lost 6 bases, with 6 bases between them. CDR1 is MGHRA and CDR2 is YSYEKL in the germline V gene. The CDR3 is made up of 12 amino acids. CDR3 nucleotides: TGCGCCAGCAGCCAAGGGGTATCTGAAGCTTTCTTT. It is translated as CASSQGVSEAFF.

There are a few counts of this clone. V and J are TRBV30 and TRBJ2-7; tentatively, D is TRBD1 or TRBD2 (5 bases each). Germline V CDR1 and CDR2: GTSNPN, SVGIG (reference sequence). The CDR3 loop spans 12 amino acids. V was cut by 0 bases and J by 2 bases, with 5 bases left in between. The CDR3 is CAWSVGAYEQYF. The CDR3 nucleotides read TGTGCCTGGAGTGTGGGGGCCTACGAGCAGTACTTC. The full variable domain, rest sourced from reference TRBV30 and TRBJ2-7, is SQTIHQWPATLVQPVGSPLSLECTVEGTSNPNLYWYRQAAGRGLQLLFYSVGIGQISSEVPQNLSASRPQDRQFILSSKKLLLSDSGFYLCAWSVGAYEQYFGPGTRLTVT.

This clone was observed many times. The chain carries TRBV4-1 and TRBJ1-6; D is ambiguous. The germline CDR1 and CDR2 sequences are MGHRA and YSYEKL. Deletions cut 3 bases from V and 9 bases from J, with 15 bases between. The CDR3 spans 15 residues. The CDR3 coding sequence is TGCGCCAGCAGCCACGACGGGGAGTTTGGTTCACCCCTCCACTTT. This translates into CASSHDGEFGSPLHF.

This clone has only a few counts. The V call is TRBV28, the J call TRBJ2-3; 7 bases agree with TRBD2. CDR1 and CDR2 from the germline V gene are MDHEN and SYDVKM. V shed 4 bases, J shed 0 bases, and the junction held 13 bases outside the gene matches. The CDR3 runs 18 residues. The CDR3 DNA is TGTGCCAGCAGTTACCTACGTAGACTAGCATCTAGCACAGATACGCAGTATTTT. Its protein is CASSYLRRLASSTDTQYF.

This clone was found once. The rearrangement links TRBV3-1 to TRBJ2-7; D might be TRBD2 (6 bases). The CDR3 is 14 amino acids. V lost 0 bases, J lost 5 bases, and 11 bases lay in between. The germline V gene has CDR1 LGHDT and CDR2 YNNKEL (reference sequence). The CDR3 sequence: CASSQETSRDEQYF. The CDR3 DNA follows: TGTGCCAGCAGCCAAGAGACTAGTCGCGACGAGCAGTACTTC.

DNA of the CDR3: TGTGCCAGCACCCACGCGGGACAGGGGGCGGGTGATACGCAGTATTTT. Translated, it gives CASTHAGQGAGDTQYF. J is TRBJ2-3 and V is TRBV2; 12 bases match TRBD1. This CDR3 region has 16 residues. V lost 7 bases, J lost 6 bases, and 11 bases stayed unmatched. Germline V gene sequence: CDR1 SNHLY, CDR2 FYNNEI. Using reference TRBV2 and TRBJ2-3 for the parts outside the CDR3, the full variable domain is EPEVTQTPSHQVTQMGQEVILRCVPISNHLYFYWYRQILGQKVEFLVSFYNNEISEKSEIFDDQFSVERPDGSNFTLKIRSTKLEDSAMYFCASTHAGQGAGDTQYFGPGTRLTVL.

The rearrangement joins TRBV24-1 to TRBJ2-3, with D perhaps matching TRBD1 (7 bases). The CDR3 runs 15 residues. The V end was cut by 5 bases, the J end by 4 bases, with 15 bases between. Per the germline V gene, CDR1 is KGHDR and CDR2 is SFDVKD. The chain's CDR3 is CATSGRGRGSDTQYF. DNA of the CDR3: TGTGCCACCAGTGGGAGGGGCAGGGGGTCAGATACGCAGTATTTT.

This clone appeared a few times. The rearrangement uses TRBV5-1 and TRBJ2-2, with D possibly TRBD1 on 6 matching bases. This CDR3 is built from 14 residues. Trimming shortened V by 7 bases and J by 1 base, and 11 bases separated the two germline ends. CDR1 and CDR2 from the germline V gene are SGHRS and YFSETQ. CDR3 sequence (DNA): TGCGCCAGCCTCCGGGACATGAACACCGGGGAGCTGTTTTTT. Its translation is CASLRDMNTGELFF.

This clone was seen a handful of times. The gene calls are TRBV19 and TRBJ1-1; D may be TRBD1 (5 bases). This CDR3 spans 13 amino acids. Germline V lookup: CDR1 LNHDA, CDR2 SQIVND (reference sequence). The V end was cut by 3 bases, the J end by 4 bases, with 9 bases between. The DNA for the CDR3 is TGTGCCAGTAGTATTCTGGGGCCCACTGAAGCTTTCTTT. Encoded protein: CASSILGPTEAFF.

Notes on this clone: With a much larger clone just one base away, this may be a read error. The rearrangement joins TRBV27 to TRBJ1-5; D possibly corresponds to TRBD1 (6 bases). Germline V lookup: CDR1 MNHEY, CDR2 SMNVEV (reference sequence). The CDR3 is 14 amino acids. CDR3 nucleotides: TGTTCCAGCAGTTTAATAGCAGGGGTTCGGCCCCAACATTTT. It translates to CSSSLIAGVRPQHF.